These 20 T cell receptor beta chains share one sample of origin, sequenced in a study of blood T cell repertoires in COVID-19. Using immunoSEQ multiplex PCR, the repertoire was profiled, and TCRdb retains in-frame clones only, with some absent. The data hold around 160,000 clones, with approximately 85% observed a single time. The sequencing sample was made of peripheral blood. The receptors shown here come from a woman between 55 and 75 years old with COVID-19, enrolled during active disease.

This clone was seen at least ten times. The genes are TRBV10-1 and TRBJ1-2; D remains unclear. This CDR3 contains 13 residues. Trimming shortened V by 3 bases and J by 3 bases, and 8 bases separated the two germline ends. CDR1 and CDR2 (germline): WNHNN, SYGVQD (reference sequence). CDR3 DNA: TGCGCCAGCAGTGAATCGGCGGACTATGGCTACACCTTC. Its translation: CASSESADYGYTF.

In its sample, this clone was seen once. The chain links TRBV7-2 to TRBJ1-5; 10 nucleotides match TRBD1. Trimming took 6 bases from V and 9 from J; bases not matched to a gene: 8. CDR1 is SGHTA and CDR2 is FQGNSA in the germline V gene. The CDR3 runs to 14 residues. The CDR3 is CASRAGTGVGPQHF. The CDR3 nucleotides read TGTGCCAGCAGGGCCGGGACAGGGGTAGGGCCCCAGCATTTT.

This clone was counted once. V is TRBV4-3 and J is TRBJ2-3; unclear D gene. Trimming removed 0 bases at V and 9 bases at J, with 10 bases between. Germline CDR1 is LGHNA and CDR2 is YSLEER. CDR3 length equals 13 residues. Here the CDR3 reads CASSQDRSDTQYF. CDR3 bases: TGCGCCAGCAGCCAAGATCGGAGCGACACGCAGTATTTT.

The chain couples TRBV6-5 to TRBJ1-1; the match to TRBD1 covers 9 bases. The CDR3 consists of 13 residues. With V trimmed by 5 bases and J by 8 bases, 6 bases remained unmatched. The germline gives CDR1 MNHEY, CDR2 SVGAGI. In DNA, the CDR3 is TGTGCCAGCAGTCGGACAGGGGATCACGAAGCTTTCTTT. This encodes CASSRTGDHEAFF.

V gene TRBV15 combines with J gene TRBJ2-5; 12 bases agree with TRBD1. The CDR3 loop spans 16 amino acids. Germline trimming cut 4 bases from V and 5 bases from J; bases unmatched to any gene: 8. Germline CDR1 LNHNV, CDR2 YYDKDF (reference sequence). CDR3 loop: CATSNDGTGGYETQYF. The CDR3 coding sequence is TGTGCCACCAGCAACGACGGGACAGGGGGCTATGAGACCCAGTACTTC.

The rearrangement links TRBV20-1 to TRBJ2-1; a weak D match, TRBD2 (5 bases). CDR1 is DFQATT and CDR2 is SNEGSKA in the germline V gene (reference sequence). The CDR3 sequence is 10 residues long. The CDR3 nucleotides are TGCAGCCCATTCCGGGGTGAGCAGTTCTTC. Translation gives CSPFRGEQFF.

The chain uses TRBV2 and TRBJ1-1; D gene unclear. Trimming pared 5 bases from V and 0 bases from J, leaving 10 bases between. CDR1 and CDR2 from the germline V gene are SNHLY and FYNNEI. The CDR3 extends over 14 amino acids. CDR3 DNA: TGTGCCAGCAGTATGAGGGCAGTGAACACTGAAGCTTTCTTT. The encoded protein is CASSMRAVNTEAFF.

A few counts support this clone. Here the CDR3 reads CAWSPARGRFKPQHF. The CDR3 DNA follows: TGTGCCTGGAGCCCCGCCAGAGGGCGTTTTAAGCCCCAGCATTTT. V is TRBV30 and J is TRBJ1-5, with D unclear. The CDR3 runs to 15 residues. Germline CDR1 and CDR2: GTSNPN and SVGIG (reference sequence). Trimming took off 3 bases at V and 8 bases at J, with 20 bases between the two ends.

This clone appeared a few times. The chain joins TRBV29-1 to TRBJ2-7, with TRBD2 as a possible D gene (6 bases). Per germline, CDR1 SQVTM and CDR2 ANQGSEA. This CDR3 comprises 15 residues. V lost 4 bases and J lost 0, with 16 bases in between. DNA for the CDR3: TGCAGCGTTGTCGGGGGAGAAGTGCACTCCTACGAGCAGTACTTC. It encodes CSVVGGEVHSYEQYF.

The V gene is TRBV14, the J gene TRBJ1-1; TRBD1 might be the D (6 bases). This CDR3 has 15 amino acids. Germline assignment: CDR1 SGHDN and CDR2 FVKESK. The ends were cut back, 4 bases at V and 4 bases at J, with 16 bases in the middle. The CDR3 here is CASSPHRVLSTEAFF. CDR3 sequence (DNA): TGTGCCAGCAGCCCACACAGGGTTTTAAGCACTGAAGCTTTCTTT.

This chain links TRBV19 with TRBJ1-5, with TRBD1 matching over 10 bases. V lost 5 bases, J lost 1 base, and 14 bases stayed unmatched. Germline V gives CDR1 LNHDA, CDR2 SQIVND (reference sequence). The CDR3 sequence is 19 residues long. The DNA of the CDR3 is TGTGCCAGTAGTCCTTGGGACAGGGGTTCCTATGAAAGCAATCAGCCCCAGCATTTT. The encoded protein is CASSPWDRGSYESNQPQHF.

The chain employs TRBV5-6 and TRBJ2-7; the match to TRBD1 covers 9 bases. In germline, CDR1 is SGHDT, CDR2 YYEEEE. The CDR3 contains 18 residues. The V and J ends lost 2 bases and 0 bases, in that order; junction bases with no gene match: 12. CDR3 residues: CASSFFRPGQGFSYEQYF. The DNA for the CDR3 is TGTGCCAGCAGCTTCTTTCGTCCGGGACAGGGCTTCTCCTACGAGCAGTACTTC.

The chain joins TRBV30 to TRBJ2-3; 10 positions match TRBD2. After removal of 0 bases from V and 1 base from J, the junction contained 1 base not matched to a gene. Germline V gene sequence: CDR1 GTSNPN, CDR2 SVGIG (reference sequence). This CDR3 contains 15 residues. The CDR3 sequence is CAWSVAGGGTDTQYF. The CDR3 bases are TGTGCCTGGAGTGTAGCGGGGGGGGGCACAGATACGCAGTATTTT.

The rearrangement joins TRBV18 to TRBJ1-6; a weak D match, TRBD1 (6 bases). Trimming removed 5 bases from V and 9 bases from J, with 20 bases in between. The CDR3 totals 16 residues. From germline, CDR1 is KGHSH and CDR2 LQKENI. This CDR3 reads CASSENRDITSSPLHF. The CDR3 DNA reads TGTGCCAGCTCAGAAAACCGGGACATTACTTCTTCACCCCTCCACTTT.

The rearrangement links TRBV7-2 to TRBJ2-4; D possibly corresponds to TRBD1 (7 bases). The CDR3 length is 15 residues. Trimming took 3 bases from V and 1 from J, leaving 10 bases between them. In germline, CDR1 is SGHTA, CDR2 FQGNSA. The CDR3 region has the DNA TGTGCCAGCAGCTTGGAGGGGGCGGCCAAAAACATTCAGTACTTC. Encoded protein: CASSLEGAAKNIQYF.

The rearrangement links TRBV2 to TRBJ2-1; TRBD1 matches 8 bases. Germline V gene sequence: CDR1 SNHLY, CDR2 FYNNEI. The ends lost 6 bases at V and 8 bases at J; junction bases unmatched: 12. The CDR3 is 15 amino acids. The DNA for the CDR3 is TGTGCCAGCAGCGAGGGACAGGCCAGCAATCATGAGCAGTTCTTC. This codes for CASSEGQASNHEQFF.

The sample holds one count of this clone. The V gene is TRBV3-1 (or the pseudogene TRBV3-2), the J gene TRBJ1-3, with D unresolved. In germline, CDR1 is LGHDT, CDR2 YNNKEL (reference sequence). The V and J ends lost 3 bases and 0 bases respectively, with 6 bases between them. The CDR3 has 14 residues. The CDR3 region has the DNA TGTGCCAGCAGCCAGGGAGGCTCTGGAAACACCATATATTTT. This gives the protein CASSQGGSGNTIYF.

V is TRBV28 and J is TRBJ2-4, with 8 bases lining up with TRBD1. The CDR3 loop spans 15 amino acids. The germline V gene has CDR1 MDHEN and CDR2 SYDVKM. The J segment lost 8 bases and the V segment lost 7 bases, leaving 13 bases of the junction unmatched. The CDR3 DNA sequence: TGTGCCAGCACCGAGGGACAGGTGGGTCAAGACATTCAGTACTTC. This translates into CASTEGQVGQDIQYF.

The chain is built from TRBV7-8 and TRBJ2-2; 10 bases agree with TRBD1. V lost 1 base and J lost 1; bases outside the gene matches: 12. Germline V gene sequence: CDR1 SGHVS, CDR2 FQNEAQ. This CDR3 is built from 20 residues. CDR3 sequence (DNA): TGTGCCAGCAGCTTAGAGTCGGGACAGGGGACATTGTGGAACACCGGGGAGCTGTTTTTT. Its protein product is CASSLESGQGTLWNTGELFF.

A few counts support this clone. This chain uses TRBV7-5 with TRBJ1-5; the DNA was not used to check the table's D call, TRBD1. TRBV7-5 is reported as a pseudogene. This CDR3 region has 16 residues. The CDR3 DNA reads as TGTGTCAGAAGCTTAGGTTGGGCTATGAGCAATCAGCCCCAGCATTTT. The encoded protein is CVRSLGWAMSNQPQHF.